This T cell receptor beta chain is drawn from a study of response to subunit inactivated influenza vaccine. V shed 7 bases and J 1 base; nucleotides not matched to a gene: 13. Germline assignment: CDR1 MDHEN and CDR2 SYDVKM. The CDR3 consists of 17 residues. TCRdb ran MiXCR on the RT-PCR reads and lists one entry per CDR3 protein. The sample yields about 540,000 distinct CDR3 sequences, approximately 24% seen once. This same sample was also taken into another study, of T cells expressing NK-cell markers. From that paper: UMI-tagged 5'RACE template switching yielded the TCR beta cDNA. Beta-chain profiling covered CD3+CD56+NKG2C+, CD3+CD56+NKG2C- and CD3+CD56-NKG2C+ sorted subsets. The sorts in several experiments were restricted to alpha-beta TCR T cells by an anti-gamma-delta TCR antibody. CD8+ T cells in more than five donors included dominant NKG2C+ clonotypes at about 1.0-7.0%.

The V call is TRBV28, the J call TRBJ2-3; 8 nucleotides line up with TRBD2. The sample was CD4+ T cells sorted from PBMCs, taken roughly 12 days after vaccination. The source is a man in his forties or fifties who received an inactivated influenza vaccine. The CDR3 DNA is TGTGCCAGCACCTCTATATCTCTAGCGGGCGGCACAGATACGCAGTATTTT. It codes for CASTSISLAGGTDTQYF. The full variable domain, rest sourced from reference TRBV28 and TRBJ2-3, is DVKVTQSSRYLVKRTGEKVFLECVQDMDHENMFWYRQDPGLGLRLIYFSYDVKMKEKGDIPEGYSVSREKKERFSLILESASTNQTSMYLCASTSISLAGGTDTQYFGPGTRLTVL.